One sample yielded the 8 T cell receptor beta chains listed below, sequenced in a study of sequential checkpoint blockade in melanoma. Sequencing used immunoSEQ multiplex PCR; TCRdb keeps in-frame clones, though not all of them. The data contain about 13,000 clones, 25% to 35% of them singletons. Treatment reported: randomized to nivolumab then ipilimumab (arm A) or the reverse (arm B). The starting material was tumor tissue (inferred from file names), obtained from a patient given nivolumab and ipilimumab in sequence. The receptors originated from a human donor with melanoma.

A few counts support this clone. The chain links TRBV6-8 to TRBJ2-5; tentative D call: TRBD1 (6 bases). The V end lost 2 bases, the J end lost 0 bases, and 13 bases lay between the germline ends. Germline-derived CDR1 and CDR2 are MNHGY and SAAAGT. The CDR3 is made up of 16 amino acids. CDR3 region: CASSYLRGLDQETQYF. In DNA, the CDR3 is TGTGCCAGCAGTTACCTCAGGGGTCTCGACCAAGAGACCCAGTACTTC.

The J gene is TRBJ2-1, the V gene TRBV11-3; a possible D gene is TRBD1 (5 bases). Deletions cut 1 base from V and 3 bases from J, with 10 bases between. Germline CDR1 SGHNT, CDR2 YENEEA. The CDR3 totals 15 residues. Here the CDR3 DNA reads TGTGCCAGCAGCTTAGGGACAACAAACTACAATGAGCAGTTCTTC. Amino acids: CASSLGTTNYNEQFF.

The V call is TRBV28, the J call TRBJ2-3; 8 positions agree with TRBD2. Germline V gives CDR1 MDHEN, CDR2 SYDVKM. After removal of 5 bases from V and 5 bases from J, the junction contained 6 bases not matched to a gene. This CDR3 has 14 residues. The CDR3 DNA sequence: TGTGCCAGCAGTCCCGGGACTAGTATAGATACGCAGTATTTT. This encodes CASSPGTSIDTQYF.

The chain combines TRBV10-2 with TRBJ2-7; TRBD2 aligns across 10 bases. This CDR3 is built from 15 residues. In germline, CDR1 is WSHSY, CDR2 SAAADI. The ends lost 3 bases at V and 2 bases at J; junction bases unmatched: 4. CDR3 nucleotide sequence: TGCGCCAGCAGTGAAACTAGCGGGGCCCCCTACGAGCAGTACTTC. Amino acid sequence: CASSETSGAPYEQYF.

This clone occurred a few times. The chain employs TRBV9 and TRBJ1-1; tentative D call: TRBD1 (5 bases). V lost 0 bases and J 11 bases, leaving 14 bases between the germline ends. There are 13 residues in the CDR3. Germline V lookup: CDR1 SGDLS, CDR2 YYNGEE. Written as DNA, the CDR3 is TGTGCCAGCAGCGTAGGGCAGTGGGGCGAGGCTTTCTTT. Its translation: CASSVGQWGEAFF.

This clone is medium-sized (0.01 to 0.1%). This chain connects TRBV5-1 to TRBJ1-1; TRBD1 matches 7 bases. This CDR3 contains 16 residues. V was clipped by 3 bases and J by 6 bases; unmatched bases: 14. Germline CDR1 reads SGHRS; CDR2 reads YFSETQ. DNA for the CDR3: TGCGCCAGCAGCTCCGTGCGGGGACAGCTCTTTGCTGAAGCTTTCTTT. Its translation is CASSSVRGQLFAEAFF.

J is TRBJ2-7 and V is TRBV4-1; the D is unclear. Trimming cost V 4 bases and J 4 bases, with 29 bases left between them. In germline, CDR1 is MGHRA, CDR2 YSYEKL. This CDR3 has 19 amino acids. DNA for the CDR3: TGCGCCAGCAGCCCGCACTACACGGGTAACTACCTCGACTTATACGAGCAGTACTTC. Its protein is CASSPHYTGNYLDLYEQYF.

This clone showed up just a few times. This rearrangement joins TRBV14 to TRBJ1-2; weak D call: TRBD1 (5 bases). CDR1 SGHDN and CDR2 FVKESK come from the germline V gene. Trimming left V 4 bases short and J 4 bases short, with 10 bases between. This CDR3 spans 13 amino acids. CDR3 coding DNA: TGTGCCAGCAGCCGACAGCCACGCTATGGCTACACCTTC. It specifies CASSRQPRYGYTF.